This TCR beta chain was captured in a study of blood T cell repertoires in COVID-19. Study-level background: PBMCs, B-cell-depleted T cells, or T cells provided the cDNA or gDNA that made up the material.

In its sample, this clone was seen once. Repertoires were generated with immunoSEQ multiplex PCR, while TCRdb's copy carries only in-frame clones and drops some. The profile covers 15,000 to 20,000 clones, with over 70% appearing a single time and approximately 26% taken by the ten largest. This CDR3 spans 15 amino acids. CDR1 is SGHTA, CDR2 FQGNSA, per germline. The trim removed 5 bases at V and 6 bases at J, leaving 8 bases unmatched. V gene TRBV7-2 combines with J gene TRBJ2-3; 10 bases match TRBD1. The receptor was derived from a woman aged 65 to 85 with active COVID-19. What was sequenced was peripheral blood. The CDR3 loop is CASSPDRGLGDTQYF. CDR3 nucleotide sequence: TGTGCCAGCAGCCCCGACAGGGGGCTTGGGGATACGCAGTATTTT.